A single sample is the source of the 19 T cell receptor beta chains below, sequenced in a study of blood T cell repertoires in COVID-19. Sequenced by immunoSEQ multiplex PCR; TCRdb stores in-frame clones only, minus some. The sample has 150,000 to 200,000 clones, 78% seen once; the top ten hold 2.8%. What was sequenced was peripheral blood. Receptor source: a woman of 80 years or more with active or convalescent COVID-19.

Only one count was recorded for this clone. The rearrangement uses TRBV9 and TRBJ2-1, with D tentatively TRBD2 (5 bases). Per the germline V gene, CDR1 is SGDLS and CDR2 is YYNGEE. Trimming removed 4 bases from V and 4 bases from J, with 9 bases in between. This CDR3 has 13 amino acids. The CDR3 sequence: CASSPGIYNEQFF. The CDR3 DNA reads as TGTGCCAGCAGCCCGGGAATTTACAATGAGCAGTTCTTC. The variable domain in full, with the rest retrieved from reference TRBV9 and TRBJ2-1, is DSGVTQTPKHLITATGQRVTLRCSPRSGDLSVYWYQQSLDQGLQFLIQYYNGEERAKGNILERFSAQQFPDLHSELNLSSLELGDSALYFCASSPGIYNEQFFGPGTRLTVL.

The chain links TRBV7-3 to TRBJ1-1; D may be TRBD1 (5 bases). The germline V gene encodes CDR1 SGHTA and CDR2 FQGTGA. Deletions cut 2 bases from V and 2 bases from J, with 12 bases between. The CDR3 is 15 residues long. CDR3 loop: CASSLGAGLNTEAFF. CDR3 sequence (DNA): TGTGCCAGCAGCTTAGGGGCCGGGCTAAACACTGAAGCTTTCTTT.

This clone has just a few counts. This same CDR3 is encoded by further DNA sequences in the sample. This rearrangement joins TRBV9 to TRBJ1-1; 8 nucleotides match TRBD1. The length of the CDR3 is 14 residues. V lost 2 bases, J lost 1 base, and 1 base stayed unmatched. Germline values: CDR1 SGDLS, CDR2 YYNGEE. CDR3 nucleotide sequence: TGTGCCAGCAGCGTTGACAGGGGGAACACTGAAGCTTTCTTT. This encodes CASSVDRGNTEAFF.

The CDR3 region has the DNA TGTGCCAGCAGCCTAGAGCGGCCGGGCGGGACCGGGGAGCTGTTTTTT. It is translated as CASSLERPGGTGELFF. The chain uses TRBV7-6 and TRBJ2-2, with D possibly TRBD2 on 5 matching bases. CDR3 length equals 16 residues. CDR1 SGHVS and CDR2 FNYEAQ come from the germline V gene. Trimming took 5 bases from V and 5 from J, leaving 18 bases between them.

The chain links TRBV7-2 to TRBJ2-3, with TRBD2 matching over 8 bases. Per germline, CDR1 SGHTA and CDR2 FQGNSA. The CDR3 consists of 18 residues. J was trimmed by 3 bases and V by 0 bases; bases with no gene match: 11. CDR3 sequence: CASSLAPPGGAVTDTQYF. CDR3 nucleotides: TGTGCCAGCAGCTTAGCGCCTCCCGGGGGGGCGGTTACAGATACGCAGTATTTT.

V usage is TRBV5-1 and J usage is TRBJ2-3; 8 positions agree with TRBD2. Germline V gene data show CDR1 as SGHRS and CDR2 as YFSETQ. V trimming: 0 bases; J trimming: 2 bases; junction bases outside the gene matches: 5. The CDR3 has 16 residues. CDR3 sequence reads: CASSLGGGPITDTQYF. The CDR3 coding sequence is TGCGCCAGCAGCTTGGGCGGGGGGCCGATCACAGATACGCAGTATTTT.

The chain has TRBV20-1 and TRBJ1-1, with D unresolved. Germline V gives CDR1 DFQATT, CDR2 SNEGSKA (reference sequence). This CDR3 region has 9 residues. Here the CDR3 reads CTTYPEAFF. For the CDR3, the DNA is TGCACCACCTACCCGGAAGCTTTCTTT.

In this sample, this clone turned up a few times. This chain links TRBV5-4 with TRBJ1-1; tentatively, D is TRBD1 (5 bases). Trimming took 4 bases from V and 10 from J, leaving 14 bases between them. This CDR3 has 12 amino acids. Germline V CDR1 and CDR2: SGHNT, YYREEE (reference sequence). CDR3 nucleotides: TGTGCCAGCAGCCCCGGGGGAAGGATAGCTTTCTTT. It encodes CASSPGGRIAFF. The full variable domain, completed using reference TRBV5-4 and TRBJ1-1, is ETGVTQSPTHLIKTRGQQVTLRCSSQSGHNTVSWYQQALGQGPQFIFQYYREEENGRGNFPPRFSGLQFPNYSSELNVNALELDDSALYLCASSPGGRIAFFGQGTRLTVV.

This clone was found a few times. J is TRBJ2-2 and V is TRBV6-6; the D gene is possibly TRBD2 (6 bases). Germline V CDR1 and CDR2: MNHNY, SVGAGI (reference sequence). This CDR3 spans 15 amino acids. V was cut by 5 bases and J by 5 bases, with 15 bases left in between. CDR3 nucleotides: TGTGCCAGCAGTGTACTAGCCCTTGGGACCGGGGAGCTGTTTTTT. Encoded protein: CASSVLALGTGELFF.

This clone was seen a few times. The chain links TRBV7-9 to TRBJ2-7; the D is unclear. CDR3 length: 17 residues. V was clipped by 0 bases and J by 2 bases, with 17 bases between them. CDR1 and CDR2 (germline): SEHNR, FQNEAQ (reference sequence). The CDR3 DNA reads as TGTGCCAGCAGCTTAGCGCTGTCAGGCCTCCCCACCTACGAGCAGTACTTC. Translation: CASSLALSGLPTYEQYF.

The chain employs TRBV10-3 and TRBJ1-1, with 9 bases lining up with TRBD1. Germline CDR1 and CDR2: ENHRY and SYGVKD. The CDR3 contains 14 residues. With 4 bases clipped from V and 4 bases from J, the junction kept 4 bases outside the gene matches. The CDR3 region has the DNA TGTGCCATCAGTGGCGGGGACAGGGTCACTGAAGCTTTCTTT. Translation: CAISGGDRVTEAFF.

V and J are TRBV27 and TRBJ2-4; D uncertain. The V end was cut by 6 bases, the J end by 0 bases, with 6 bases between. The CDR3 runs to 13 residues. Germline values: CDR1 MNHEY, CDR2 SMNVEV (reference sequence). CDR3: CASRNLAKNIQYF. As DNA, the CDR3 is TGTGCCAGCAGAAACTTAGCCAAAAACATTCAGTACTTC.

This CDR3 reads CASSGAGELFF. The CDR3, as DNA: TGCGCCAGCAGCGGAGCCGGGGAGCTGTTTTTT. The chain employs TRBV5-1 and TRBJ2-2; no firm D call. CDR3 length equals 11 residues. Germline V gene data show CDR1 as SGHRS and CDR2 as YFSETQ. The V end was cut by 4 bases, the J end by 6 bases, with 4 bases between.

This clone was counted a few times. The V call is TRBV7-8, the J call TRBJ1-1; D is unclear. CDR3 length equals 13 residues. The germline V and J ends were trimmed by 3 bases and 7 bases, with 12 bases remaining between them. Germline V gene lookup returns CDR1 SGHVS and CDR2 FQNEAQ. The CDR3 spells CASSLRPSGEAFF. CDR3 nucleotides: TGTGCCAGCAGCTTGCGACCATCGGGTGAAGCTTTCTTT.

In this sample, this clone turned up a few times. The chain employs TRBV27 and TRBJ2-1; TRBD2 agrees at 9 bases. The CDR3 is 14 amino acids. With V trimmed by 4 bases and J by 8 bases, 6 bases remained unmatched. Germline values: CDR1 MNHEY, CDR2 SMNVEV (reference sequence). The CDR3 loop is CASSSAGGVYEQFF. Written as DNA, the CDR3 is TGTGCCAGCAGTTCAGCGGGGGGCGTGTATGAGCAGTTCTTC.

This clone occurred once. The rearrangement joins TRBV27 to TRBJ2-7; 12 bases map to TRBD2. Germline CDR1 and CDR2: MNHEY and SMNVEV (reference sequence). The V and J ends lost 5 bases and 4 bases, in that order; junction bases with no gene match: 6. The CDR3 is made up of 15 amino acids. The CDR3 DNA sequence: TGTGCCAGCAGTGACGCTAGCGGGGGGGCTTACGAGCAGTACTTC. This sequence encodes CASSDASGGAYEQYF.

The rearrangement uses TRBV18 and TRBJ2-7; D may be TRBD1 (5 bases). There are 14 residues in the CDR3. V was trimmed by 6 bases and J by 5 bases, leaving 17 bases between them. Germline V gene sequence: CDR1 KGHSH, CDR2 LQKENI. The CDR3 sequence: CASSKGSVVHEQYF. For the CDR3, the DNA is TGTGCCAGCTCGAAGGGGTCGGTCGTCCACGAGCAGTACTTC.

The J gene is TRBJ2-5, the V gene TRBV2; 14 positions match TRBD2. J lost 8 bases, V lost 10 bases, and 15 bases had no gene match. This CDR3 spans 16 amino acids. CDR1 SNHLY and CDR2 FYNNEI come from the germline V gene. CDR3 residues: CATLPGLGTSGGTQYF. The CDR3 bases are TGTGCCACCCTTCCCGGGCTCGGGACTAGCGGGGGAACCCAGTACTTC.

This sequence joins TRBV6-1 and TRBJ1-3; 7 positions match TRBD1. The V gene's germline CDR1 is MNHNS and CDR2 SASEGT. J lost 0 bases, V lost 2 bases, and 13 bases had no gene match. The CDR3 sequence is 19 residues long. The CDR3: CASSEKSGTVPDSGNTIYF. The CDR3 DNA is TGTGCCAGCAGTGAAAAATCCGGGACAGTCCCTGACTCTGGAAACACCATATATTTT.